This record concerns one TCR beta chain sequence. Its cognate antigen is unknown. The CDR3 loop spans 14 amino acids. This specimen belongs to a study of T cells expressing NK-cell markers. In the study overall: The authors derived TCR beta repertoires from sorted CD3+CD56+NKG2C+, CD3+CD56+NKG2C- and CD3+CD56-NKG2C+ T cells. Regarding the study as a whole: A range of 1.0-7.0% of CD8+ T cells consisted of dominant NKG2C+ clonotypes in about six donors. The CD3+CD56-NKG2C+ fraction was also led by these clonotypes in several donors.

TCRdb reprocessed the 5' RACE reads and reports one entry per CDR3 protein, with no DNA. The sample is made up of a few hundred thousand distinct CDR3 sequences, and the top ten hold under 4.5% of it. The J gene is TRBJ1-2, the V gene TRBV12-3 or TRBV12-4. Sequenced sample: blood T cells: a sorted CD56 or NKG2C T cell subset, CD4+ or CD8+ T cells, or bulk PBMC T cells (not recorded which). The TCR sequence derives from a man aged 18 to 30 in good health. The CDR3 sequence is CASSFDTLAGGYTF.